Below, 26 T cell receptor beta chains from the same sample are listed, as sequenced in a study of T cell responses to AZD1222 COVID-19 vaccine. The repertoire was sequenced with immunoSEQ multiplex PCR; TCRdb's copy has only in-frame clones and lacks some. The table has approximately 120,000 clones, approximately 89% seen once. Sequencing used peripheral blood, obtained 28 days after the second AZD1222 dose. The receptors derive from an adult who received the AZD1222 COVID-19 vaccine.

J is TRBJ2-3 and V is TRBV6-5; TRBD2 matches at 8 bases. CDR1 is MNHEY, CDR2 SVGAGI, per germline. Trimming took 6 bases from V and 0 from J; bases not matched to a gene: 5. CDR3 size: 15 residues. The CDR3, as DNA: TGTGCCAGCAGGGATAGCGGGGCTAGCACAGATACGCAGTATTTT. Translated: CASRDSGASTDTQYF.

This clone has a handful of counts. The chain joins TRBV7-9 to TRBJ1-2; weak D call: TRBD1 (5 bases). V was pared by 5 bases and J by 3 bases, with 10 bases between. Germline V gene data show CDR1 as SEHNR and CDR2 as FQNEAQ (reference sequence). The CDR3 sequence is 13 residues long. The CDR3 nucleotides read TGTGCCAGCAGCCCCGGGACGTACTATGGCTACACCTTC. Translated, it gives CASSPGTYYGYTF.

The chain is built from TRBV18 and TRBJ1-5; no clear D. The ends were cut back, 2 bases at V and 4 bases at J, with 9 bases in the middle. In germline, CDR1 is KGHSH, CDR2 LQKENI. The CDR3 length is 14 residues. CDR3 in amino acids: CASSPGEGNQPQHF. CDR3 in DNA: TGTGCCAGCTCACCAGGGGAGGGAAATCAGCCCCAGCATTTT.

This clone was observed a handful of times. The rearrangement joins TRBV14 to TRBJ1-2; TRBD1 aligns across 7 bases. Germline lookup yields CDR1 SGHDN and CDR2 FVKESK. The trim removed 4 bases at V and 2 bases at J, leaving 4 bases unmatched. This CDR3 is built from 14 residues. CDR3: CASSLEGQNYGYTF. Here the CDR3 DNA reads TGTGCCAGCAGCCTCGAGGGACAGAACTATGGCTACACCTTC. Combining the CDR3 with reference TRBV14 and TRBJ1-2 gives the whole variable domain EAGVTQFPSHSVIEKGQTVTLRCDPISGHDNLYWYRRVMGKEIKFLLHFVKESKQDESGMPNNRFLAERTGGTYSTLKVQPAELEDSGVYFCASSLEGQNYGYTFGSGTRLTVV.

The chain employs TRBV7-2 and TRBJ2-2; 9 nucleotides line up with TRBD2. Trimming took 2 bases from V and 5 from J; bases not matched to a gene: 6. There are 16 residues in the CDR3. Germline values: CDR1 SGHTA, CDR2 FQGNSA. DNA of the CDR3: TGTGCCAGCAGCTTATTTAGCGGGGGTGTAACCGGGGAGCTGTTTTTT. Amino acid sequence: CASSLFSGGVTGELFF.

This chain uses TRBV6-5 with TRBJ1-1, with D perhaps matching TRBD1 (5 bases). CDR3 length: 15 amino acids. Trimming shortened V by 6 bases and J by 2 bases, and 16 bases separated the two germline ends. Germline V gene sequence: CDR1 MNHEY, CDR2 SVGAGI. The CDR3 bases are TGTGCCAGCAGCTTTTGGGGGGGGAAAAACACTGAAGCTTTCTTT. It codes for CASSFWGGKNTEAFF.

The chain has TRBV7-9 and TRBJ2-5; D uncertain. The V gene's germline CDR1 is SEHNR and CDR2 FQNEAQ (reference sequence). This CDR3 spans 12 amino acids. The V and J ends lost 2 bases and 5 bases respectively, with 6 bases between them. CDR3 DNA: TGTGCCAGCAGCTTATCGTCGGAGACCCAGTACTTC. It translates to CASSLSSETQYF. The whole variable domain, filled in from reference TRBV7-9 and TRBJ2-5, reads DTGVSQNPRHKITKRGQNVTFRCDPISEHNRLYWYRQTLGQGPEFLTYFQNEAQLEKSRLLSDRFSAERPKGSFSTLEIQRTEQGDSAMYLCASSLSSETQYFGPGTRLLVL.

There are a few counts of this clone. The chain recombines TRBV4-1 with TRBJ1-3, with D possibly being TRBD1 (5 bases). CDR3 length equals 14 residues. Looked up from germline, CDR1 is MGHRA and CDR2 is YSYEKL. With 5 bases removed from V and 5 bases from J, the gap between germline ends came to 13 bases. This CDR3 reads CASSMGPDRNTIYF. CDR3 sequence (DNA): TGCGCCAGCAGCATGGGACCAGATAGAAACACCATATATTTT.

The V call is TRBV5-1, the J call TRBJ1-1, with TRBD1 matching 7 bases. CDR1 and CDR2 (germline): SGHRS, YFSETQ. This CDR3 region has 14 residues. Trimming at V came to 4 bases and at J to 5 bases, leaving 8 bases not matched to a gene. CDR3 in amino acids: CASSRTGGATEAFF. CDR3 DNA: TGCGCCAGCAGCAGGACAGGTGGTGCGACTGAAGCTTTCTTT. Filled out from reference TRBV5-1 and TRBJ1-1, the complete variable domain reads KAGVTQTPRYLIKTRGQQVTLSCSPISGHRSVSWYQQTPGQGLQFLFEYFSETQRNKGNFPGRFSGRQFSNSRSEMNVSTLELGDSALYLCASSRTGGATEAFFGQGTRLTVV.

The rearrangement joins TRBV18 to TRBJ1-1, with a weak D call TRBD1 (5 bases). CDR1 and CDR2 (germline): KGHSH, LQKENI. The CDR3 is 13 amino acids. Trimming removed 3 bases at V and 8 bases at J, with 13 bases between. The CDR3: CASSPVQGEEAFF. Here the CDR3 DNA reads TGTGCCAGCTCACCGGTCCAGGGCGAAGAAGCTTTCTTT.

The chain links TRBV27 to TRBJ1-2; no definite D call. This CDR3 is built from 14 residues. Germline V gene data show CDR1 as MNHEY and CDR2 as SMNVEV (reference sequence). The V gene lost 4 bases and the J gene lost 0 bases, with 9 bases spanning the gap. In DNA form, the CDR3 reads TGTGCCAGCAGTTCCGGGGTCCCTAACTATGGCTACACCTTC. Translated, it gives CASSSGVPNYGYTF.

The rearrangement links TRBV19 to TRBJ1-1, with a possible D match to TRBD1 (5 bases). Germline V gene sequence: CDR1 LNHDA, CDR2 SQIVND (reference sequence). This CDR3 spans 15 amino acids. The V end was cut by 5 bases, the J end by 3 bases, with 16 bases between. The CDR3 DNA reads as TGTGCCAGTAGTGAGACAGTACGGATGGACACTGAAGCTTTCTTT. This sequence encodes CASSETVRMDTEAFF.

The CDR3, as DNA: TGTGCCAGCAGCAAAACAGGGGACCGATTCTCTGGAAACACCATATATTTT. Translated: CASSKTGDRFSGNTIYF. This chain links TRBV5-5 with TRBJ1-3, with TRBD1 matching 7 bases. The CDR3 extends over 17 amino acids. The V and J ends lost 4 bases and 0 bases, in that order; junction bases with no gene match: 10. Germline V CDR1 and CDR2: SGHKS, YYEKEE (reference sequence).

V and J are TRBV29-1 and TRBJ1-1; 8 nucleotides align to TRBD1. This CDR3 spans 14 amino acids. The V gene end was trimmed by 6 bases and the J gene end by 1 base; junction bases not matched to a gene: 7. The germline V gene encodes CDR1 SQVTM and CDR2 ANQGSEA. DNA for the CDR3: TGCAGCGTCAGGGGGCGCGTGGGGAACACTGAAGCTTTCTTT. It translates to CSVRGRVGNTEAFF.

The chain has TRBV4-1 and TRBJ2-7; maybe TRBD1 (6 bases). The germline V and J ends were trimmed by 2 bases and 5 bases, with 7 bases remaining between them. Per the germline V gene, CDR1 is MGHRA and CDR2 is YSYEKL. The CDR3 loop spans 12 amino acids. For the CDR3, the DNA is TGCGCCAGCAGCCAAACAGGGAACGAGCAGTACTTC. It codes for CASSQTGNEQYF.

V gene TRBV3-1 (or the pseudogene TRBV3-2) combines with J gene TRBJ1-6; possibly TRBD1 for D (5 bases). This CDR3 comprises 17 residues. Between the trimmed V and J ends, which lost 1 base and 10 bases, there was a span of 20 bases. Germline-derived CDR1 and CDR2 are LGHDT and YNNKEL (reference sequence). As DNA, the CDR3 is TGTGCCAGCAGCCAAGTATGGGACTCCCAGAACGCGTCACCCCTCCACTTT. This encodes CASSQVWDSQNASPLHF.

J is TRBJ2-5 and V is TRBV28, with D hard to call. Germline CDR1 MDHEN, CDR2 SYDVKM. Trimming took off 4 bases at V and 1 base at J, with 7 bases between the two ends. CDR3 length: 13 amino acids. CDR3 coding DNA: TGTGCCAGCAGTTCGGAGTTCCAAGAGACCCAGTACTTC. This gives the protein CASSSEFQETQYF.

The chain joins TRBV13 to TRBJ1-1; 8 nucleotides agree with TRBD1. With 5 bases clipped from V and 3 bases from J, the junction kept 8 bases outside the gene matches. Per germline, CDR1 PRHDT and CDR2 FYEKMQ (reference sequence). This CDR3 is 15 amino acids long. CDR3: CASSVTGVYDTEAFF. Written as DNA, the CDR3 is TGTGCCAGCAGCGTGACAGGGGTATATGACACTGAAGCTTTCTTT.

The CDR3 region has the DNA TGCGCCAGCAGCCCGGACAGGGGGCGTCAGCCCCAGCATTTT. It encodes CASSPDRGRQPQHF. This chain joins TRBV5-1 and TRBJ1-5; 11 positions match TRBD1. The CDR3 is 14 residues long. Germline V lookup: CDR1 SGHRS, CDR2 YFSETQ. With 4 bases clipped from V and 6 bases from J, the junction kept 3 bases outside the gene matches.

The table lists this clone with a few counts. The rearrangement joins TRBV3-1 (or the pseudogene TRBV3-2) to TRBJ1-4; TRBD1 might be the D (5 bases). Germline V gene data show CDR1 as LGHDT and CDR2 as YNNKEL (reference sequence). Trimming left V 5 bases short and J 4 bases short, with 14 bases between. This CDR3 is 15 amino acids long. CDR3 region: CASSSPRGFNEKLFF. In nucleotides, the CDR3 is TGTGCCAGCAGCTCACCGAGGGGCTTTAATGAAAAACTGTTTTTT.

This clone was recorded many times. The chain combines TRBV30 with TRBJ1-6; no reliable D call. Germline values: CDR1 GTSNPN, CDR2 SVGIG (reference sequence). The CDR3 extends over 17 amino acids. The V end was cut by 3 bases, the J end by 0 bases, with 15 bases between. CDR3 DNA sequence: TGTGCCTGGAGCGCCGGTAGGACGAGCTCCTATAATTCACCCCTCCACTTT. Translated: CAWSAGRTSSYNSPLHF. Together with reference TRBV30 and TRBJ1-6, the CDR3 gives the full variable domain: SQTIHQWPATLVQPVGSPLSLECTVEGTSNPNLYWYRQAAGRGLQLLFYSVGIGQISSEVPQNLSASRPQDRQFILSSKKLLLSDSGFYLCAWSAGRTSSYNSPLHFGNGTRLTVT.

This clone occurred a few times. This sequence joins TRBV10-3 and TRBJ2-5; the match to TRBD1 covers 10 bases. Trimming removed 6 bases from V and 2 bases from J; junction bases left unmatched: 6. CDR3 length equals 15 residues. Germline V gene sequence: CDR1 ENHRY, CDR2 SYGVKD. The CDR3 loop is CAISAPGQGQETQYF. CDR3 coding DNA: TGTGCCATCAGCGCCCCGGGACAGGGGCAAGAGACCCAGTACTTC.

CDR3 protein: CASNWDRTYEQYF. The CDR3 DNA sequence: TGTGCCAGCAATTGGGACAGAACCTACGAGCAGTACTTC. This chain uses TRBV2 with TRBJ2-7; 7 bases match TRBD1. Per the germline V gene, CDR1 is SNHLY and CDR2 is FYNNEI. V trimming: 7 bases; J trimming: 2 bases; junction bases outside the gene matches: 5. The CDR3 covers 13 residues.

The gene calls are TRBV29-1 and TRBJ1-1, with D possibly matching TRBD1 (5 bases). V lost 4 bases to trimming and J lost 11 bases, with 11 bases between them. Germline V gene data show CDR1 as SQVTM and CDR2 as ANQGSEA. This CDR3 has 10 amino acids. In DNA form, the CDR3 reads TGCAGCGTTGCGGGACTGGAGGCTTTCTTT. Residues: CSVAGLEAFF.

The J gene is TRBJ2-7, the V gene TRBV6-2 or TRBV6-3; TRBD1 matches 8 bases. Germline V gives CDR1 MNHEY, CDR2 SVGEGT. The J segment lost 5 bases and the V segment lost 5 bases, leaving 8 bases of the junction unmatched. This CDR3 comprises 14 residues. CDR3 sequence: CASSRSQGANEQYF. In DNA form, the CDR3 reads TGTGCCAGCAGTCGGTCGCAGGGGGCCAACGAGCAGTACTTC.

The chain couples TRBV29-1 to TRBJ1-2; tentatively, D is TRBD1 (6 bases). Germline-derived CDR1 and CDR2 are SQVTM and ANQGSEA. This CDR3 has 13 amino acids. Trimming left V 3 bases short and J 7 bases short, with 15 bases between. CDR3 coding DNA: TGCAGCGTTGACGTCCTTCAGGGGAGTGGCTACACCTTC. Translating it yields CSVDVLQGSGYTF.